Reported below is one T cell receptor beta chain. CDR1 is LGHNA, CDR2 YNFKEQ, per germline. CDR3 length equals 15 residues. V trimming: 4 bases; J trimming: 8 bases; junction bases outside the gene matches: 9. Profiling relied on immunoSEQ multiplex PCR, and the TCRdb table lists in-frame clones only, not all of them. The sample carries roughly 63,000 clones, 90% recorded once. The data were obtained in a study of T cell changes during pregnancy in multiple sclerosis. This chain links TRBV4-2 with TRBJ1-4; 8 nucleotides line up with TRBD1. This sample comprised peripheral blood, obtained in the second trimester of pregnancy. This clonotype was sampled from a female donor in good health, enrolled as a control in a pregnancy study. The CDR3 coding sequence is TGTGCCAGCAGCCGGTTGACAGGGGAGGTCGAAAAACTGTTTTTT. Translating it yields CASSRLTGEVEKLFF.